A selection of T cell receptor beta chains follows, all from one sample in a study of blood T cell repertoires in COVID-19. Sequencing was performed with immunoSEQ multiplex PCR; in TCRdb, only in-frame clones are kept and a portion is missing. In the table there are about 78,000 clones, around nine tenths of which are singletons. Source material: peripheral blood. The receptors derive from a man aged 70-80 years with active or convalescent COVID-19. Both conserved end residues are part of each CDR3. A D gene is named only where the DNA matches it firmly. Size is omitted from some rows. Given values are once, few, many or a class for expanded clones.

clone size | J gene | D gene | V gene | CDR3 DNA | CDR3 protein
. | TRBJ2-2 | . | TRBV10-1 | TGCGCCAGCAGTACAGACACCGGGGAGCTGTTTTTT | CASSTDTGELFF
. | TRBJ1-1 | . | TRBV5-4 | TGTGCCAGCAGCTTGGGGGTGACGGCGGACACTGAAGCTTTCTTT | CASSLGVTADTEAFF
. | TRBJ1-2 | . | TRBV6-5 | TGTGCCAGCAGAGCCACAGGGCAGGGAGGCTACACCTTC | CASRATGQGGYTF
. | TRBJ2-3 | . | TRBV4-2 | TGTGCCAGCAGCCAAGTGAGTCAATCCGGCACAGATACGCAGTATTTT | CASSQVSQSGTDTQYF
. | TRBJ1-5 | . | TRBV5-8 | TGTGCCAGCAGCTACGGGACATCCGGGACGGCTAATCAGCCCCAGCATTTT | CASSYGTSGTANQPQHF
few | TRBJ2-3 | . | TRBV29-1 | TGCAGCGGATGGACTAGCACAGATACGCAGTATTTT | CSGWTSTDTQYF
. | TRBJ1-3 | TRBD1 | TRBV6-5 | TGTGCCAGCAGGCGGGACAGTGGAAACACCATATATTTT | CASRRDSGNTIYF
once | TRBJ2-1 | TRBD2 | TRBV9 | TGTGCCAGCAGCGGAACTAGCGGGAGTTTTGTTGAGCAGTTCTTC | CASSGTSGSFVEQFF
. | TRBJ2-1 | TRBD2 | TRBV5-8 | TGTGCCAGCAGCTACGGACTAGATGATGAGCAGTTCTTC | CASSYGLDDEQFF
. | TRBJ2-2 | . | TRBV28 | TGTGCCAGCAGTTTAGGGGGGACCGGGGAGCTGTTTTTT | CASSLGGTGELFF
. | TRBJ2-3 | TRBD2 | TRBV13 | TGTGCCAGCAGCAGTACTAGCGGGGGACGCACAGATACGCAGTATTTT | CASSSTSGGRTDTQYF
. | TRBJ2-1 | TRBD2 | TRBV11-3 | TGTGCCAGCAGCTCACTAGCGGGAGTACCCAATGAGCAGTTCTTC | CASSSLAGVPNEQFF
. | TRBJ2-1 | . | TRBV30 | TGTGCCTGGAGACCAGGAAACTACAATGAGCAGTTCTTC | CAWRPGNYNEQFF
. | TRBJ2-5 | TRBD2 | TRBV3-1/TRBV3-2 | TGTGCCAGCAGCCAATGGGGGGGAGAGACCCAGTACTTC | CASSQWGGETQYF
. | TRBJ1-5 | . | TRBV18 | TGTGCCAGCTCACCACCTCCGGGAGTCAATCAGCCCCAGCATTTT | CASSPPPGVNQPQHF
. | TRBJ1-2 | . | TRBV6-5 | TGTGCCAGCAGTAACAACAGGGACGGCTACACCTTC | CASSNNRDGYTF
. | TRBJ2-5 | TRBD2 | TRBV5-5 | TGTGCCAGCAGCTTTGGAGCGGGAGTAGGAGAGACCCAGTACTTC | CASSFGAGVGETQYF
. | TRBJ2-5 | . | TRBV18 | TGTGCCAGCTCCCGAGAAGAGACCCAGTACTTC | CASSREETQYF
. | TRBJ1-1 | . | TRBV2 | TGTGCCAGCAGGGGGGGGGCGGAGAACACTGAAGCTTTCTTT | CASRGGAENTEAFF
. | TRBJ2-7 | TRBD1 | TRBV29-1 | TGCAGCGCGAAGGGACAGGGGATGGGCAACGAGCAGTACTTC | CSAKGQGMGNEQYF
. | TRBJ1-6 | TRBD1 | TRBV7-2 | TGTGCCAGCAGCTTAATCAGACAGGGCTCCTGGGCTTCACCCCTCCACTTT | CASSLIRQGSWASPLHF
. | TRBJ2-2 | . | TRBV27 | TGTGCCAGCAGTTTATCGCAGGGTAGGGAGCTGTTTTTT | CASSLSQGRELFF
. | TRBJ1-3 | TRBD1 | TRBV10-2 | TGCGCCAGCAGTGAAAGGGGACAGGGGGCTTCTGGAAACACCATATATTTT | CASSERGQGASGNTIYF
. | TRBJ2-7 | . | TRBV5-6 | TGTGCCAGCAGCTCAGCCGGGGTCGAGCAGTACTTC | CASSSAGVEQYF
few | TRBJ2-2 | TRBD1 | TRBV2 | TGTGCCAGCAGCCCCGACAGGGTGGGCGGGGAGCTGTTTTTT | CASSPDRVGGELFF
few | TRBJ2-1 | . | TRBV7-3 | TGTGCCAGCAGCCCTACTGCAAATTCAGGTCAGTTCTTC | CASSPTANSGQFF
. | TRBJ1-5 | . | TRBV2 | TGTGCCAGCAGTGATTTAGGGGCCATAAATCAGCCCCAGCATTTT | CASSDLGAINQPQHF
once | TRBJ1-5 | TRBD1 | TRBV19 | TGTGCCAGTAGTGGGACAGGGAGGCAGCCCCAGCATTTT | CASSGTGRQPQHF
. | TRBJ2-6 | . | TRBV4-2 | TGTGCCAGCAGCCAAGGGGGCCGGCAGGGTTTCTCTGGGGCCAACGTCCTGACTTTC | CASSQGGRQGFSGANVLTF
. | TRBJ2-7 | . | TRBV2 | TGTGCCAGCAGTGAGGAGAGAAGATACGAGCAGTACTTC | CASSEERRYEQYF
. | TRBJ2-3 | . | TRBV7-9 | TGTGCCAGCAGCACATGGACATATTCAATCACAGATACGCAGTATTTT | CASSTWTYSITDTQYF
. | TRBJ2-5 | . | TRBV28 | TGTGCCAGCACTCCCTCCCAAGAGACCCAGTACTTC | CASTPSQETQYF
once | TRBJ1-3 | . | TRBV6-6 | TGTGCCAGCAGGGCGGGGGGGCTCTCTGGAAACACCATATATTTT | CASRAGGLSGNTIYF
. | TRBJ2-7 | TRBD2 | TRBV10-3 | TGTGCCATCAGCCCGAGCGGGAGAGACGAGCAGTACTTC | CAISPSGRDEQYF
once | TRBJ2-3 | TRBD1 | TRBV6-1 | TGTGCCAGCAGTGAATCGGTCAGGGGGCTTGGCGGAGTAGGGCGGGCCCGCACAGATACGCAGTATTTT | CASSESVRGLGGVGRARTDTQYF
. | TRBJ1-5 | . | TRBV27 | TGTGCCACAAGAAGCCAGGGGAATCAGCCCCAGCATTTT | CATRSQGNQPQHF
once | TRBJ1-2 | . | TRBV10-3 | TGTGCCATCAGTGAGTCGATTTGGGGCAACTATGGCTACACCTTC | CAISESIWGNYGYTF
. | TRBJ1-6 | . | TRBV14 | TGTGCCAGCAGCCAAACCGACTCGGGGAATTCACCCCTCCACTTT | CASSQTDSGNSPLHF
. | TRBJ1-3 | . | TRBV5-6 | TGTGCCAGCAGCTTGGAGAGCTACTCTGGAAACACCATATATTTT | CASSLESYSGNTIYF
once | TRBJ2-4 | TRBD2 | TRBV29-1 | TGCAGCGTTGGACTAGCAAACATTCAGTACTTC | CSVGLANIQYF
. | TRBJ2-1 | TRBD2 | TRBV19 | TGTGCCAGTAGTATAAGGTCAGCGGAGCGGGGGGCCCATGGGAATGAGCAGTTCTTC | CASSIRSAERGAHGNEQFF
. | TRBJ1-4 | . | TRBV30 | TGTGCCTGGACATACGGGACAACTAATGAAAAACTGTTTTTT | CAWTYGTTNEKLFF
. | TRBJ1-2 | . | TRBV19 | TGTGCCAGTAGGCCAGGGGTACTCTCGGTGGCCTATGGCTACACCTTC | CASRPGVLSVAYGYTF
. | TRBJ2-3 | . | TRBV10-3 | TGTGCCATCCGTGACTCCGGCGGCGATACGCAGTATTTT | CAIRDSGGDTQYF
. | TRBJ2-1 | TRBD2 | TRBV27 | TGTGCCAGCAGCCGCTGGGCGGGGGACTACAATGAGCAGTTCTTC | CASSRWAGDYNEQFF
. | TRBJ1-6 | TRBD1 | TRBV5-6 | TGTGCCAGCAGATTCGGGACAGGGGTTAATAATTCACCCCTCCACTTT | CASRFGTGVNNSPLHF
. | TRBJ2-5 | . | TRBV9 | TGTGCCAGCAGCGTAGCATTGGCGGTGGAGACCCAGTACTTC | CASSVALAVETQYF
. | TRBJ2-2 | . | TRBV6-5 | TGTGCCAGCAGTTACGACACAGCGAACACCGGGGAGCTGTTTTTT | CASSYDTANTGELFF
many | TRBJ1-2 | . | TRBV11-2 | TGTGCCAGCAGCTTTCCCGGAGGCTATGGCTACACCTTC | CASSFPGGYGYTF
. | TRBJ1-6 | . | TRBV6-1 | TGTGCCAGCAGTGAAGTTCGGGGGGCAGGTTCACCCCTCCACTTT | CASSEVRGAGSPLHF
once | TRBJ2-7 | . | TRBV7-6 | TGTGCCACCTCCCGGGGTGCGGGAACTAACGAGCAGTACTTC | CATSRGAGTNEQYF
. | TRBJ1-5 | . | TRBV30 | TGTGCCTGGAGTGTACAGGGTGATCAGCCCCAGCATTTT | CAWSVQGDQPQHF
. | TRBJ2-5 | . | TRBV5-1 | TGCGCCAGCAGCTTTGGGGGGGCCTTGAGAGAGACCCAGTACTTC | CASSFGGALRETQYF
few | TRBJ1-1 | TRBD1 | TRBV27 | TGTGCCAGCAGTTTCGGGACAGCGAACACTGAAGCTTTCTTT | CASSFGTANTEAFF
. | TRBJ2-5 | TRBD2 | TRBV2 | TGTGCCAGCAGTGAACAGTCTAGCGGGAGGCCTAGGGTGACCCAGTACTTC | CASSEQSSGRPRVTQYF
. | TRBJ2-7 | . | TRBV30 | TGTGCCTGGAGCAGGACTATTACGAGCGAGCAGTACTTC | CAWSRTITSEQYF